The clone carrying this TCR beta chain was seen ten or more times. The data stem from a study of CD8+CD57+ T cells in acquired aplastic anemia. It was genomic DNA that served as the template for profiling TCR beta VDJ and CDR3. TCRdb recomputed calls from the reads with MiXCR, one row per CDR3 protein. Counted here are approximately 190,000 distinct CDR3 sequences, roughly half occurring once; the ten biggest clones make up 8% to 10%. The authors sequenced patients whose flow cytometry had shown CD8+CD57+ cell expansion. The sequence came from a human donor with aplastic anemia. The sample was sorted CD4+, CD8+, or CD8+CD57+ T cells (not recorded which) from PBMCs.

This chain's CDR3 is CASSLGENTEAFF. The CDR3 DNA is TGTGCCAGCAGCTTAGGAGAGAACACTGAAGCTTTCTTT. The chain links TRBV7-9 to TRBJ1-1; no definite D call. V lost 1 base, J lost 1 base, and 4 bases lay in between. The CDR3 is 13 amino acids. The germline CDR1 and CDR2 sequences are SEHNR and FQNEAQ (reference sequence).